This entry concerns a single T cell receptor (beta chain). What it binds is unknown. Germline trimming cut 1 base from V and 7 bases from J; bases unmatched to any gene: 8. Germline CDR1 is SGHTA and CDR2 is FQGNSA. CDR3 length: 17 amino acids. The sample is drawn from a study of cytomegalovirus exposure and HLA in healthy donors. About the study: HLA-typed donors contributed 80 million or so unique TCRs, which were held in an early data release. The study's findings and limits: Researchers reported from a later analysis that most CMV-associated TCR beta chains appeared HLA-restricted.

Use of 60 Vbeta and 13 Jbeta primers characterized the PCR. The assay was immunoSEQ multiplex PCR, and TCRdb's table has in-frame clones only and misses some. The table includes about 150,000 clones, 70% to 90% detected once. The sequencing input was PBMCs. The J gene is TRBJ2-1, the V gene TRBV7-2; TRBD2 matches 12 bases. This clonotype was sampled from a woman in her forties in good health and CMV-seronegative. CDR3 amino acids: CASSLDGLAGKVNEQFF. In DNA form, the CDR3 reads TGTGCCAGCAGCTTAGATGGACTAGCGGGAAAGGTAAATGAGCAGTTCTTC. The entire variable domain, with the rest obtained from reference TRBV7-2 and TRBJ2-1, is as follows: GAGVSQSPSNKVTEKGKDVELRCDPISGHTALYWYRQSLGQGLEFLIYFQGNSAPDKSGLPSDRFSAERTGGSVSTLTIQRTQQEDSAVYLCASSLDGLAGKVNEQFFGPGTRLTVL.